This T cell receptor beta chain was documented in a study of blood T cell repertoires in COVID-19. Study summary: Samples came from the United States, Italy and Spain, spanning acute and convalescent COVID-19.

V lost 2 bases and J lost 4; bases outside the gene matches: 12. CDR1 is SQVTM and CDR2 is ANQGSEA in the germline V gene. This CDR3 is built from 16 residues. This clone occurred once. As originally analysed: Cell counts per sample came from amplifying reference gene primers. The method was immunoSEQ multiplex PCR; TCRdb's version includes in-frame clones alone and lacks a portion of them. Clone size and V and J calls were adopted from that table, with D and trimming inferred from the DNA. The table records around 300,000 clones, roughly 90% of them present only once. The chain is built from TRBV29-1 and TRBJ2-7; TRBD1 matches at 9 bases. The sample was peripheral blood. This TCR derives from a woman in her twenties or thirties with active or convalescent COVID-19. The DNA for the CDR3 is TGCAGCGTTGAACGGACCACCGGGACAGGGAGATACGAGCAGTACTTC. It encodes CSVERTTGTGRYEQYF.